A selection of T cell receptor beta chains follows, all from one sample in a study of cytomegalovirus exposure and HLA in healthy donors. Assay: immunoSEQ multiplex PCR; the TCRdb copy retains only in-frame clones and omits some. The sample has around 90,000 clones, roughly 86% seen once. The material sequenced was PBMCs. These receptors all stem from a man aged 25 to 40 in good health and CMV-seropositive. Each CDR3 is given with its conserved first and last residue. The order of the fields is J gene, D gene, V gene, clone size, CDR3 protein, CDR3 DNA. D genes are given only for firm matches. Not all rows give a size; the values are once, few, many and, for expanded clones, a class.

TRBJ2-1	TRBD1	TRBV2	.	CASRTGSSYNEQFF	TGTGCCAGCAGGACAGGGTCCTCCTACAATGAGCAGTTCTTC
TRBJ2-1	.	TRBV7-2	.	CASSFGDWRYNEQFF	TGTGCCAGCAGCTTTGGGGACTGGCGCTACAATGAGCAGTTCTTC
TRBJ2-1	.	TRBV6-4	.	CANAEETYNEQFF	TGTGCCAACGCCGAGGAAACCTACAATGAGCAGTTCTTC
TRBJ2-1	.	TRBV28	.	CASSLVVQEQFF	TGTGCCAGCAGCCTGGTGGTGCAGGAGCAGTTCTTC
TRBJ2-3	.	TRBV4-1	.	CASSQVLLAASTDTQYF	TGCGCCAGCAGCCAAGTTCTGTTAGCAGCTAGCACAGATACGCAGTATTTT
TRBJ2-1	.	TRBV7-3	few	CASSPGAAEQFF	TGTGCCAGCAGCCCAGGGGCTGCGGAGCAGTTCTTC
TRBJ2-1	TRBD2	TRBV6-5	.	CASSYRTSGFNEQFF	TGTGCCAGCAGTTATCGGACTAGCGGGTTTAATGAGCAGTTCTTC
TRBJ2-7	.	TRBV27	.	CASSVGSLYEQYF	TGTGCCAGCAGTGTCGGGAGTCTATACGAGCAGTACTTC
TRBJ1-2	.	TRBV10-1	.	CASSPGTNYGYTF	TGCGCCAGCAGCCCGGGGACTAACTATGGCTACACCTTC
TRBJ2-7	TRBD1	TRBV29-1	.	CSVEVSRGFSYEQYF	TGCAGCGTTGAGGTCTCCAGGGGGTTCTCCTACGAGCAGTACTTC
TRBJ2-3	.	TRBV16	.	CASSQYTADTQYF	TGTGCCAGCAGCCAATACACCGCAGATACGCAGTATTTT
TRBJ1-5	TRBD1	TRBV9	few	CASSGGQERNQPQHF	TGTGCCAGCAGCGGGGGACAGGAACGCAATCAGCCCCAGCATTTT
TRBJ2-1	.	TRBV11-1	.	CASSLEFRRYNEQFF	TGTGCCAGCAGCTTAGAATTCCGCCGGTACAATGAGCAGTTCTTC
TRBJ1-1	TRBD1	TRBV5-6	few	CASSSPGQGFTEAFF	TGTGCCAGCAGCTCACCGGGACAGGGTTTCACTGAAGCTTTCTTT
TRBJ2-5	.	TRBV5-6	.	CASSAGQPQETQYF	TGTGCCAGCAGCGCGGGGCAGCCCCAAGAGACCCAGTACTTC
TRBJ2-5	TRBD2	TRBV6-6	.	CASSSGLAGGLETQYF	TGTGCCAGCAGCTCGGGACTAGCGGGAGGGCTGGAGACCCAGTACTTC